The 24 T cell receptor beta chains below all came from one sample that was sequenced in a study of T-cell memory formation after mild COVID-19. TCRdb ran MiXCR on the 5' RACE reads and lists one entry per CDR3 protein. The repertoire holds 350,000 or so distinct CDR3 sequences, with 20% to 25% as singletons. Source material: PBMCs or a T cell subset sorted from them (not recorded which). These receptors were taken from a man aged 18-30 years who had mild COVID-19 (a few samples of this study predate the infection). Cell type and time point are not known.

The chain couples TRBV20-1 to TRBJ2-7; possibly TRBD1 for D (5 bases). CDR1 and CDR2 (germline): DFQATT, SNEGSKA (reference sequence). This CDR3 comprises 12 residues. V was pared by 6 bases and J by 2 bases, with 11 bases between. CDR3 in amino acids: CSATGRAYEQYF. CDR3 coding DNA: TGCAGTGCAACAGGCCGGGCCTACGAGCAGTACTTC.

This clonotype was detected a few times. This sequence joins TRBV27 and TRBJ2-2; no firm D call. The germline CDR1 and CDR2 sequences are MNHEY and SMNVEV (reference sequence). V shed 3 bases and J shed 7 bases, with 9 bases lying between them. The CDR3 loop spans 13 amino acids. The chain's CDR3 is CASSFKMFGELFF. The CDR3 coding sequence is TGTGCCAGCAGTTTCAAGATGTTCGGGGAGCTGTTTTTT.

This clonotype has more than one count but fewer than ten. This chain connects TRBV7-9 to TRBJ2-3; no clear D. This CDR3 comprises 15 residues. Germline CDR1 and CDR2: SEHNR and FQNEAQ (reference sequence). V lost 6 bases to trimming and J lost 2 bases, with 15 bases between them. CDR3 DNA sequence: TGTGCCAGCAGTTACCCCGATGGGAACACAGATACGCAGTATTTT. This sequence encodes CASSYPDGNTDTQYF.

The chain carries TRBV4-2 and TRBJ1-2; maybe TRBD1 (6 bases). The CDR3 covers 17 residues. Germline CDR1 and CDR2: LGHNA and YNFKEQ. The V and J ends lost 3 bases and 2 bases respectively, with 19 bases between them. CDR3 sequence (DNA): TGTGCCAGCAGCCAGACCCGGGACACGATGTCGAACTATGGCTACACCTTC. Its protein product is CASSQTRDTMSNYGYTF.

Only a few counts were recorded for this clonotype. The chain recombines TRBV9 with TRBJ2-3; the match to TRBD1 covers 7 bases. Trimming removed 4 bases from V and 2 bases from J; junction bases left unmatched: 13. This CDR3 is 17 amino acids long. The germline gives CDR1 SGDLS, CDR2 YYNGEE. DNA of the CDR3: TGTGCCAGCAGCTTATACGAGGGGGCACGTATCACAGATACGCAGTATTTT. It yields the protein CASSLYEGARITDTQYF. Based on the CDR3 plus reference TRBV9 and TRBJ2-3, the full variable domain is DSGVTQTPKHLITATGQRVTLRCSPRSGDLSVYWYQQSLDQGLQFLIQYYNGEERAKGNILERFSAQQFPDLHSELNLSSLELGDSALYFCASSLYEGARITDTQYFGPGTRLTVL.

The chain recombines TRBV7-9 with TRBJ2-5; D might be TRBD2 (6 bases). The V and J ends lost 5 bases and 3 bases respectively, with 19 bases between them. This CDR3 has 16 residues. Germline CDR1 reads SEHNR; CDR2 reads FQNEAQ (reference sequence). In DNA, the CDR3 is TGTGCCAGCAGCCCGAAACCGGGACTCCGGGAAGAGACCCAGTACTTC. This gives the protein CASSPKPGLREETQYF.

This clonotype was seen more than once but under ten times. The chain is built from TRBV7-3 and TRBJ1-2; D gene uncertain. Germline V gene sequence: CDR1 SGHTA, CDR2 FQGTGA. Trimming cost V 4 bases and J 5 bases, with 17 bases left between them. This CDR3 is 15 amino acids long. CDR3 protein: CASSSQPSAMYGYTF. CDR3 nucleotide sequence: TGTGCCAGCAGCTCACAACCGTCGGCTATGTATGGCTACACCTTC.

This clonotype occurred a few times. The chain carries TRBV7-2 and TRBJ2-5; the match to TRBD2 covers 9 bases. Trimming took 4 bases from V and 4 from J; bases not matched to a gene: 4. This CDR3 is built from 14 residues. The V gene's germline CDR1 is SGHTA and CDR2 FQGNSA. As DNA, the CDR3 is TGTGCCAGCAGCTACCAAGCGGGGGGAGAGACCCAGTACTTC. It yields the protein CASSYQAGGETQYF. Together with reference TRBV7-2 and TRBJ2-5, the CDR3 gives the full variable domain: GAGVSQSPSNKVTEKGKDVELRCDPISGHTALYWYRQSLGQGLEFLIYFQGNSAPDKSGLPSDRFSAERTGGSVSTLTIQRTQQEDSAVYLCASSYQAGGETQYFGPGTRLLVL.

CDR3 amino acids: CAWDTLRNEQFF. DNA for the CDR3: TGTGCCTGGGACACCTTGAGGAATGAGCAGTTCTTC. The chain employs TRBV30 and TRBJ2-1; D call uncertain. The CDR3 runs 12 residues. Germline CDR1 is GTSNPN and CDR2 is SVGIG (reference sequence). The V and J ends lost 5 bases and 7 bases respectively, with 12 bases between them. Drawing the rest from reference TRBV30 and TRBJ2-1, the complete variable domain is SQTIHQWPATLVQPVGSPLSLECTVEGTSNPNLYWYRQAAGRGLQLLFYSVGIGQISSEVPQNLSASRPQDRQFILSSKKLLLSDSGFYLCAWDTLRNEQFFGPGTRLTVL.

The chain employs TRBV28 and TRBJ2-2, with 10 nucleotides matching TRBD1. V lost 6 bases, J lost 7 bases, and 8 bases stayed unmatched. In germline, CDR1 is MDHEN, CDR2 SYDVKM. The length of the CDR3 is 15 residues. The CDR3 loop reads CASSRQTGGHGELFF. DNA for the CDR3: TGTGCCAGCAGCCGGCAGACAGGGGGCCACGGGGAGCTGTTTTTT.

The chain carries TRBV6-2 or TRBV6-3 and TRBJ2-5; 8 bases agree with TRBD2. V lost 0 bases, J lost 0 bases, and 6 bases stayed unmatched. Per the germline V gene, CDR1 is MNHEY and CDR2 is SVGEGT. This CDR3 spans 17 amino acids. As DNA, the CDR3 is TGTGCCAGCAGTTACTCGATGGGTAGCGGGAACCAAGAGACCCAGTACTTC. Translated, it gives CASSYSMGSGNQETQYF.

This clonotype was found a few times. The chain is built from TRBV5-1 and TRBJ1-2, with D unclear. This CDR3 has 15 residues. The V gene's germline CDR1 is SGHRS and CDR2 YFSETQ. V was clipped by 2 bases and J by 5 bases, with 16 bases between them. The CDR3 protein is CASSFDSLSAYGYTF. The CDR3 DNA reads TGCGCCAGCAGCTTCGACTCCCTGAGCGCGTATGGCTACACCTTC.

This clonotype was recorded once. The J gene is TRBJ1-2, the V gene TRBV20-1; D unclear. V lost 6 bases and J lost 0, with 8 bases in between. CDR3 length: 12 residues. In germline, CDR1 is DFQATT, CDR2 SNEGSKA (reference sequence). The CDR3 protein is CSAAPANYGYTF. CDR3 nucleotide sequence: TGCAGTGCGGCCCCAGCTAACTATGGCTACACCTTC.

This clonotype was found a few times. The CDR3 protein is CASRRDRGPYEAFF. Written as DNA, the CDR3 is TGTGCCAGCAGACGGGACAGGGGGCCTTATGAAGCTTTCTTT. V gene TRBV7-2 combines with J gene TRBJ1-1; 12 bases agree with TRBD1. This CDR3 spans 14 amino acids. Looked up from germline, CDR1 is SGHTA and CDR2 is FQGNSA. V lost 6 bases and J lost 7; bases outside the gene matches: 6.

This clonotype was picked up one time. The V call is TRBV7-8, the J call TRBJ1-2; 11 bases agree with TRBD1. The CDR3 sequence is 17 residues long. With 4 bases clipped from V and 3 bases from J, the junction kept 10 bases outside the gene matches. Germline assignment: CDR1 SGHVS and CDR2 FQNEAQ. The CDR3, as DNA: TGTGCCAGCAGCTACCCTGGCGGGACAGGGGGAGACTATGGCTACACCTTC. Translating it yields CASSYPGGTGGDYGYTF.

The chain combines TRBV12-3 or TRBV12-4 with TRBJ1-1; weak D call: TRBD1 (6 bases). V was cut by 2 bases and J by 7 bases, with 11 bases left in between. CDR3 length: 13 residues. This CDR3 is CASSLQGLGEAFF. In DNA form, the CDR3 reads TGTGCCAGCAGTTTACAGGGGTTAGGTGAAGCTTTCTTT.

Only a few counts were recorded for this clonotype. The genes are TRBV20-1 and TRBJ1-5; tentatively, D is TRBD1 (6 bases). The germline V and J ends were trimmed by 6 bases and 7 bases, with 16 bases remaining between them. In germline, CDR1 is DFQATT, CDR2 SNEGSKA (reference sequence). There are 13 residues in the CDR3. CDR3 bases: TGCAGTGCCCCGGGAGGGCAGGGGCAGCCCCAGCATTTT. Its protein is CSAPGGQGQPQHF.

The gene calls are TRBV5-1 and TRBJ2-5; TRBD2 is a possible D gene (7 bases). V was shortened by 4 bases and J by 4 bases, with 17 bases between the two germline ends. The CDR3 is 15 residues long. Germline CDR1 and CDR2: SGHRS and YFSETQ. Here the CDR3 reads CASSPQRGGVETQYF. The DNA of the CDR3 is TGCGCCAGCAGCCCTCAGAGGGGGGGCGTAGAGACCCAGTACTTC.

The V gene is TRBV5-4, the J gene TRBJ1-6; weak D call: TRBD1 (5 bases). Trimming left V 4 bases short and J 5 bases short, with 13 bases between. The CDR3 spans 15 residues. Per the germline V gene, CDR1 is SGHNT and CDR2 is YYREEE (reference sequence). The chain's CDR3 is CASSQWDRDNSPLHF. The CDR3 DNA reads TGTGCCAGCAGCCAGTGGGACCGAGATAATTCACCCCTCCACTTT.

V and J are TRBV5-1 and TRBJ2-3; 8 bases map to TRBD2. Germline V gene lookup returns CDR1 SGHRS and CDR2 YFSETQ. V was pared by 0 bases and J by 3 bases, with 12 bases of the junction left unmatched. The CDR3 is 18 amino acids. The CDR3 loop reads CASSLVSAGGAWTDTQYF. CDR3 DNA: TGCGCCAGCAGCTTGGTCAGCGCGGGGGGCGCGTGGACAGATACGCAGTATTTT. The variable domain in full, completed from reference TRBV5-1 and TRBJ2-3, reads KAGVTQTPRYLIKTRGQQVTLSCSPISGHRSVSWYQQTPGQGLQFLFEYFSETQRNKGNFPGRFSGRQFSNSRSEMNVSTLELGDSALYLCASSLVSAGGAWTDTQYFGPGTRLTVL.

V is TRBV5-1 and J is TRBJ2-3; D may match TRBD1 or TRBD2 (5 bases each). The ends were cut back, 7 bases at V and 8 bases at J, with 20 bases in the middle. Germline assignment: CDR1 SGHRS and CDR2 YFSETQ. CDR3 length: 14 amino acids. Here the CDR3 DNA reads TGCGCCAGCCGAGATGACAGCTCCGGGGCTACGCAGTATTTT. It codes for CASRDDSSGATQYF. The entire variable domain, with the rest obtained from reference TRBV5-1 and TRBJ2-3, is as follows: KAGVTQTPRYLIKTRGQQVTLSCSPISGHRSVSWYQQTPGQGLQFLFEYFSETQRNKGNFPGRFSGRQFSNSRSEMNVSTLELGDSALYLCASRDDSSGATQYFGPGTRLTVL.

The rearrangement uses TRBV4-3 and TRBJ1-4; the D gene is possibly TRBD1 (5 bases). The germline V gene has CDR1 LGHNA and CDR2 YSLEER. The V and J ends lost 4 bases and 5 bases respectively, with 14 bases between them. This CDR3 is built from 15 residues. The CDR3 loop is CASSPSGRLNEKLFF. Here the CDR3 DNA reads TGCGCCAGCAGCCCATCGGGACGTTTAAATGAAAAACTGTTTTTT.

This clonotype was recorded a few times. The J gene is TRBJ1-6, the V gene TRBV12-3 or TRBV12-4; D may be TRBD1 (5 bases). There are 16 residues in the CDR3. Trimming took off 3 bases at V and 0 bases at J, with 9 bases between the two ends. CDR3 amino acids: CASSLEGSSYNSPLHF. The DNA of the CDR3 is TGTGCCAGCAGTTTGGAGGGGAGCTCCTATAATTCACCCCTCCACTTT.

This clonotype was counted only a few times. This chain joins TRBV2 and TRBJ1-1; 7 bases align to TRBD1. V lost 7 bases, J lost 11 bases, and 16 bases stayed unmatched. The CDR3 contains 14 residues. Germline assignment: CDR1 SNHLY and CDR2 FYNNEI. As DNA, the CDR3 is TGTGCCAGCAAATTACAGGGGCCGCCCGCGGGGGCTTTCTTT. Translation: CASKLQGPPAGAFF.